These T cell receptor beta chains were read from a single sample in a study of T cells expressing NK-cell markers. From its re-call of the 5' RACE reads, TCRdb lists each CDR3 protein once, without DNA. This sample lists roughly 280,000 distinct CDR3 sequences; its ten largest clones have under 0.5%. The sample consisted of blood T cells: a sorted CD56 or NKG2C T cell subset, CD4+ or CD8+ T cells, or bulk PBMC T cells (not recorded which). The receptors originated from a man in his late teens or twenties in good health. Both conserved end residues are part of each CDR3.

V gene: TRBV19; J gene: TRBJ2-1; CDR3 protein: CASSTGLAGGPVNEQFF
V gene: TRBV7-9; J gene: TRBJ1-1; CDR3 protein: CASSLEGGEAFF
V gene: TRBV6-5; J gene: TRBJ2-5; CDR3 protein: CASSSVGQETQYF
V gene: TRBV6-2/TRBV6-3; J gene: TRBJ1-5; CDR3 protein: CASGWTDNNQPQHF
V gene: TRBV29-1; J gene: TRBJ1-4; CDR3 protein: CSTRDTNEKLFF
V gene: TRBV24-1; J gene: TRBJ2-2; CDR3 protein: CATSVSSGFTGELFF
V gene: TRBV20-1; J gene: TRBJ2-3; CDR3 protein: CSAEGVTGTDTQYF
V gene: TRBV18; J gene: TRBJ2-1; CDR3 protein: CASSERQGKGNEQFF
V gene: TRBV28; J gene: TRBJ2-7; CDR3 protein: CASSSGDVTYEQYF
V gene: TRBV29-1; J gene: TRBJ1-1; CDR3 protein: CSVTRTAEPEAFF
V gene: TRBV7-2; J gene: TRBJ1-1; CDR3 protein: CASSSQRGGTEAFF
V gene: TRBV5-6; J gene: TRBJ2-6; CDR3 protein: CASSLNNVLTF
V gene: TRBV12-3/TRBV12-4; J gene: TRBJ1-5; CDR3 protein: CASRGTVLGDQPQHF
V gene: TRBV5-1; J gene: TRBJ2-7; CDR3 protein: CASSLGGGKQYF
V gene: TRBV29-1; J gene: TRBJ2-5; CDR3 protein: CSVNAGLTAIQETQYF
V gene: TRBV5-6; J gene: TRBJ1-1; CDR3 protein: CASSPSRGDPQDWLAEAFF
V gene: TRBV7-8; J gene: TRBJ2-1; CDR3 protein: CASSPGLAGGNNEQFF
V gene: TRBV4-1; J gene: TRBJ2-5; CDR3 protein: CASSQRDRGRETQYF
V gene: TRBV20-1; J gene: TRBJ1-6; CDR3 protein: CSARLLTGDSPLHF
V gene: TRBV29-1; J gene: TRBJ2-5; CDR3 protein: CSVAPTQETQYF
V gene: TRBV19; J gene: TRBJ2-1; CDR3 protein: CASSGRDSGYNEQFF
V gene: TRBV5-4; J gene: TRBJ2-1; CDR3 protein: CASSLPGLASNEQFF
V gene: TRBV20-1; J gene: TRBJ2-1; CDR3 protein: CSARGLAEYNEQFF
V gene: TRBV30; J gene: TRBJ1-1; CDR3 protein: CALRQERAEAFF
V gene: TRBV7-9; J gene: TRBJ1-1; CDR3 protein: CASSSRDRGPEAFF
V gene: TRBV20-1; J gene: TRBJ2-1; CDR3 protein: CSAVGLAGWGPNEQFF
V gene: TRBV29-1; J gene: TRBJ2-5; CDR3 protein: CSVEVGTARGQYF
V gene: TRBV6-2/TRBV6-3; J gene: TRBJ1-1; CDR3 protein: CASSTPLGFEAFF
V gene: TRBV14; J gene: TRBJ2-5; CDR3 protein: CASSLRTGQLETQYF
V gene: TRBV13; J gene: TRBJ2-3; CDR3 protein: CASRLAGAADTQYF
V gene: TRBV10-3; J gene: TRBJ2-1; CDR3 protein: CATGGGNQLSYNEQFF
V gene: TRBV20-1; J gene: TRBJ2-1; CDR3 protein: CSARPPGTKYNEQFF
V gene: TRBV14; J gene: TRBJ2-2; CDR3 protein: CASSQERIGPNTGELFF
V gene: TRBV12-3/TRBV12-4; J gene: TRBJ2-6; CDR3 protein: CASSLTAGNSGANVLTF
V gene: TRBV12-3/TRBV12-4; J gene: TRBJ2-1; CDR3 protein: CASRGTENEQFF
V gene: TRBV5-1; J gene: TRBJ2-1; CDR3 protein: CASSLGPSAYNEQFF